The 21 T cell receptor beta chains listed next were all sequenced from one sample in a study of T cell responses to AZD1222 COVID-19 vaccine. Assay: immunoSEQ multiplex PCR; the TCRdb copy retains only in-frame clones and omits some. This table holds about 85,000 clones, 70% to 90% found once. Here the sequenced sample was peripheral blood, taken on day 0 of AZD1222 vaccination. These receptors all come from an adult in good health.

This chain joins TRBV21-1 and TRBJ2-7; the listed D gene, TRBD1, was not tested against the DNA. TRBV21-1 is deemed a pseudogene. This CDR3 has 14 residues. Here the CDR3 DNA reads TGTGCCAGCGACCGGGACAGGCCATTTTACGAGCAGTACTTC. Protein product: CASDRDRPFYEQYF.

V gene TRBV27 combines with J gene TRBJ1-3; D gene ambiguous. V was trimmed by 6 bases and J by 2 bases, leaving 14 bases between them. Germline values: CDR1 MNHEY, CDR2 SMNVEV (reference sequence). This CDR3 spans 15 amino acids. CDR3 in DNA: TGTGCCAGCAGACCCCGGGGTACCGCTGGAAACACCATATATTTT. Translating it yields CASRPRGTAGNTIYF.

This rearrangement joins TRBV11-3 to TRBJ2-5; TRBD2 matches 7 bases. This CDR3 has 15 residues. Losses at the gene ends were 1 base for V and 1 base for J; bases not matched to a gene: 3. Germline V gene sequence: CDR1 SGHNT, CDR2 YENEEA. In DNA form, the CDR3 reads TGTGCCAGCAGCTTAGGGGGACTAACCCAAGAGACCCAGTACTTC. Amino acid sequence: CASSLGGLTQETQYF.

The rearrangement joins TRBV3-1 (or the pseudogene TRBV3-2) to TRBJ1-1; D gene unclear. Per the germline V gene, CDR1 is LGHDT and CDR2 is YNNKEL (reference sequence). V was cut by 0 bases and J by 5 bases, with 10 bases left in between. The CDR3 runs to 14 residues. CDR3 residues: CASSQDVWETEAFF. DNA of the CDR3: TGTGCCAGCAGCCAAGATGTCTGGGAGACTGAAGCTTTCTTT.

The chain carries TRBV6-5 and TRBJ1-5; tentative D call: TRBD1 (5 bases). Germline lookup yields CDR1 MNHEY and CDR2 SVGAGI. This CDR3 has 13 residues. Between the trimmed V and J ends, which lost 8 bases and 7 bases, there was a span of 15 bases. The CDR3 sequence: CASREGSHQPQHF. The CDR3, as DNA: TGTGCCAGCCGGGAGGGGTCGCACCAGCCCCAGCATTTT.

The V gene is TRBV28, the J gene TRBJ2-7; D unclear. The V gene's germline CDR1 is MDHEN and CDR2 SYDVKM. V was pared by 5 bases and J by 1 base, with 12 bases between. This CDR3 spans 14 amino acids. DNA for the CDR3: TGTGCCAGCAGTGAAGGAACGAGGTCCTACGAGCAGTACTTC. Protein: CASSEGTRSYEQYF.

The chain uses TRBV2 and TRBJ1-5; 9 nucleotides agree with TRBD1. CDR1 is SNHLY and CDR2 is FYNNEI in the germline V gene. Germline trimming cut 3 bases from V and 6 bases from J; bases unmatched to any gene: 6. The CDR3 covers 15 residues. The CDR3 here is CASSEQTGGGQPQHF. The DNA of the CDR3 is TGTGCCAGCAGTGAGCAGACAGGGGGAGGTCAGCCCCAGCATTTT.

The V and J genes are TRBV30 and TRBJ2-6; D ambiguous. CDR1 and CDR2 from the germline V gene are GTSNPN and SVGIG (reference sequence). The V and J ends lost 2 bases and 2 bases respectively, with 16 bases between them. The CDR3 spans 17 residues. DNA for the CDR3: TGTGCCTGGAGTCCCCCGCTAGGGATCCCTGGGGCCAACGTCCTGACTTTC. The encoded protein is CAWSPPLGIPGANVLTF. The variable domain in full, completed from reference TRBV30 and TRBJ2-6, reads SQTIHQWPATLVQPVGSPLSLECTVEGTSNPNLYWYRQAAGRGLQLLFYSVGIGQISSEVPQNLSASRPQDRQFILSSKKLLLSDSGFYLCAWSPPLGIPGANVLTFGAGSRLTVL.

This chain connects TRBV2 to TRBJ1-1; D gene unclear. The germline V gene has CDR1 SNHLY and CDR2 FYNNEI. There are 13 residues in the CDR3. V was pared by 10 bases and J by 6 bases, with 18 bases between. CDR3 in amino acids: CATKPLLGSEAFF. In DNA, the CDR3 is TGTGCCACCAAACCCCTACTCGGCTCTGAAGCTTTCTTT.

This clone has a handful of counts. CDR3 DNA: TGCAGCGGTGGGACGTCCTACGAGCAGTACTTC. This encodes CSGGTSYEQYF. J is TRBJ2-7 and V is TRBV29-1; D possibly uses TRBD1 or TRBD2 (5 bases each). Germline assignment: CDR1 SQVTM and CDR2 ANQGSEA. Trimming pared 7 bases from V and 1 base from J, leaving 8 bases between. This CDR3 contains 11 residues.

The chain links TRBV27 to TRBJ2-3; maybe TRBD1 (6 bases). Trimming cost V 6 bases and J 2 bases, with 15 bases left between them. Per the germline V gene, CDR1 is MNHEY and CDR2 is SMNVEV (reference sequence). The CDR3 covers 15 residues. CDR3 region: CASSSDRIFTDTQYF. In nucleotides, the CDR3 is TGTGCCAGCAGCTCAGACAGGATTTTCACAGATACGCAGTATTTT.

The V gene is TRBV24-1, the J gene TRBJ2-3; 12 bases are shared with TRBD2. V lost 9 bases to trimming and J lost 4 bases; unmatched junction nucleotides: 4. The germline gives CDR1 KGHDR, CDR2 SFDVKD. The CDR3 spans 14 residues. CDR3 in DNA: TGTGCCACCCAGACTAGCGGGAGTGCAGATACGCAGTATTTT. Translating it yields CATQTSGSADTQYF.

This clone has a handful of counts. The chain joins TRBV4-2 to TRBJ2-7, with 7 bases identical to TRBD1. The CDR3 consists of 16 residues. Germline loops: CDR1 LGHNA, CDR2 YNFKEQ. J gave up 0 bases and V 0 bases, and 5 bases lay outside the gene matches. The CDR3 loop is CASSQEHGTASYEQYF. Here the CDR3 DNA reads TGTGCCAGCAGCCAAGAACACGGGACAGCCTCCTACGAGCAGTACTTC.

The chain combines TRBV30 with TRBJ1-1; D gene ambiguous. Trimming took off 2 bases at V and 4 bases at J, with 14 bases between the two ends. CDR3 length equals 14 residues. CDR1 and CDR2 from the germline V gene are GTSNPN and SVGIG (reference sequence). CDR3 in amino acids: CAWSPPGRRTEAFF. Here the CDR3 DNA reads TGTGCCTGGAGTCCCCCGGGGAGGCGCACTGAAGCTTTCTTT.

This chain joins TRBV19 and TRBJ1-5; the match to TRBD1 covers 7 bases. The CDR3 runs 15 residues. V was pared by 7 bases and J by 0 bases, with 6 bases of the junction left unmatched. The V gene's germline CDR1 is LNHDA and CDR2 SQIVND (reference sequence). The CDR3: CASNRDRTSNQPQHF. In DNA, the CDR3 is TGTGCCAGTAACCGGGACAGAACTAGCAATCAGCCCCAGCATTTT.

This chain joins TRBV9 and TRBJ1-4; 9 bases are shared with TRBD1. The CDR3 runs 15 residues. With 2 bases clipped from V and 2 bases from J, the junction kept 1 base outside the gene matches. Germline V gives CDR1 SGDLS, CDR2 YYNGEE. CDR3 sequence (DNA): TGTGCCAGCAGCGTTGACAGGGGGACTAATGAAAAACTGTTTTTT. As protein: CASSVDRGTNEKLFF.

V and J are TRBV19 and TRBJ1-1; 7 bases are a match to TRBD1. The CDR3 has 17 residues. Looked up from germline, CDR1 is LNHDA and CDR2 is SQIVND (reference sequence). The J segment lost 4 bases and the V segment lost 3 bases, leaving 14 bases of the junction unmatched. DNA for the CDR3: TGTGCCAGTAGTATTTTTAAGATCCAGGGGGTCGGCACTGAAGCTTTCTTT. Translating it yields CASSIFKIQGVGTEAFF. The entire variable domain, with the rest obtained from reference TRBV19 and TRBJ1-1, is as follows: DGGITQSPKYLFRKEGQNVTLSCEQNLNHDAMYWYRQDPGQGLRLIYYSQIVNDFQKGDIAEGYSVSREKKESFPLTVTSAQKNPTAFYLCASSIFKIQGVGTEAFFGQGTRLTVV.

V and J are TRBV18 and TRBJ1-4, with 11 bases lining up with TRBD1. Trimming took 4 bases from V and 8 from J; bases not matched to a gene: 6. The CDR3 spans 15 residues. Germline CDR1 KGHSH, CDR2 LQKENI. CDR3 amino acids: CASSLSGTGGEKLFF. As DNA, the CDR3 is TGTGCCAGCTCACTCTCCGGGACAGGGGGAGAAAAACTGTTTTTT.

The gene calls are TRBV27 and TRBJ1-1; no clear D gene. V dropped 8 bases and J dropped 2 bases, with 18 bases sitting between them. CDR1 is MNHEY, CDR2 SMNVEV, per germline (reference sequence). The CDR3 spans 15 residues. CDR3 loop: CASEGRSKSNTEAFF. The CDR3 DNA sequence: TGTGCCAGCGAGGGCAGGAGTAAATCCAACACTGAAGCTTTCTTT.

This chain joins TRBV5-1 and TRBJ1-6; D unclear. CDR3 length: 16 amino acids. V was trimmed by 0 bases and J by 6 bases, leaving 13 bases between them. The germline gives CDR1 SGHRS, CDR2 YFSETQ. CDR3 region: CASSLAGQLFNSPLHF. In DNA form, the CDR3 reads TGCGCCAGCAGCTTGGCGGGCCAGCTCTTTAATTCACCCCTCCACTTT. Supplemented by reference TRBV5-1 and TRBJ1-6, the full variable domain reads KAGVTQTPRYLIKTRGQQVTLSCSPISGHRSVSWYQQTPGQGLQFLFEYFSETQRNKGNFPGRFSGRQFSNSRSEMNVSTLELGDSALYLCASSLAGQLFNSPLHFGNGTRLTVT.

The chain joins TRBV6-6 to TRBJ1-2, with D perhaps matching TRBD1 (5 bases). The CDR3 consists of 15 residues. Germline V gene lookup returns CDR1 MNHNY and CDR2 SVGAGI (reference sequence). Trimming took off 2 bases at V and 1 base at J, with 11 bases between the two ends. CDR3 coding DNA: TGTGCCAGCAGTTACCCGGGGGGGGATAACTATGGCTACACCTTC. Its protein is CASSYPGGDNYGYTF.